One and the same sample provided the 23 T cell receptor beta chains below, sequenced in a study of blood T cells in healthy people across ages. It was with a sample-barcoded 5' primer and a J-beta primer mix that a second PCR of about 6 to 11 cycles was run. TCRdb ran MiXCR on the 5' RACE reads and lists one entry per CDR3 protein. Counted here are about 1.8 million distinct CDR3 sequences, around half occurring once; the ten biggest clones make up roughly 2.1%. Sequenced input: blood. The receptors shown here come from a woman in her thirties or forties in good health.

This clonotype appeared a single time. This rearrangement joins TRBV12-3 or TRBV12-4 to TRBJ2-1; D not resolved. The last part of the DNA fits TRBJ2-7 better; the J call may be wrong. The length of the CDR3 is 15 residues. This CDR3 is CASSLHSGEYNEQYF. The CDR3 DNA reads as TGTGCCAGCAGTCTTCATTCCGGCGAATACAATGAGCAGTACTTC.

The chain has TRBV6-6 and TRBJ2-7; 10 nucleotides align to TRBD1. V gave up 6 bases and J gave up 0 bases; unmatched junction bases: 11. Per germline, CDR1 MNHNY and CDR2 SVGAGI (reference sequence). The CDR3 runs to 17 residues. CDR3 sequence (DNA): TGTGCCAGCAGGCACGGGACAGGGGCGAGGAGCTCCTACGAGCAGTACTTC. This sequence encodes CASRHGTGARSSYEQYF.

The chain has TRBV20-1 and TRBJ2-5, with TRBD1 matching 7 bases. The DNA end lines up better with TRBJ2-7; the J call may be wrong. Germline V lookup: CDR1 DFQATT, CDR2 SNEGSKA (reference sequence). CDR3 length equals 16 residues. CDR3 sequence reads: CSASIMGQRFSYEQYF. The CDR3 bases are TGCAGTGCTAGTATAATGGGACAGAGATTCTCCTACGAGCAGTACTTC.

The chain carries TRBV2 and TRBJ2-1, with a tentative D call TRBD1 (6 bases). Between the trimmed V and J ends, which lost 2 bases and 5 bases, there was a span of 7 bases. The germline gives CDR1 SNHLY, CDR2 FYNNEI. There are 13 residues in the CDR3. CDR3 region: CASSETGNNEQFF. The DNA for the CDR3 is TGTGCCAGCAGTGAAACAGGGAACAATGAGCAGTTCTTC.

The chain joins TRBV20-1 to TRBJ2-5, with TRBD2 matching over 14 bases. Trimming cost V 0 bases and J 2 bases; bases outside gene matches: 11. The CDR3 spans 19 residues. The V gene's germline CDR1 is DFQATT and CDR2 SNEGSKA (reference sequence). This chain's CDR3 is CSAREGLAGGPELQETQYF. For the CDR3, the DNA is TGCAGTGCTAGAGAAGGACTAGCGGGGGGCCCGGAGCTTCAAGAGACCCAGTACTTC.

In its sample, this clonotype was seen a few times. This chain links TRBV7-2 with TRBJ2-6; the D call may be TRBD1 or TRBD2 (6 bases each). The CDR3 totals 16 residues. Trimming removed 2 bases from V and 3 bases from J, with 11 bases in between. Germline CDR1 is SGHTA and CDR2 is FQGNSA. The CDR3 loop is CASSLRRGDGANVLTF. The DNA of the CDR3 is TGTGCCAGCAGCTTACGGAGGGGGGATGGGGCCAACGTCCTGACTTTC.

The chain links TRBV6-1 to TRBJ2-7; possible D gene TRBD2, 7 bases. This CDR3 spans 17 amino acids. Trimming stripped 7 bases from V and 0 bases from J, with 22 bases between. Germline V CDR1 and CDR2: MNHNS, SASEGT. The CDR3 protein is CASISRGAGKRSYEQYF. DNA for the CDR3: TGTGCCAGCATCTCCCGGGGGGCAGGGAAACGCTCCTACGAGCAGTACTTC.

This clonotype was recorded a few times. The V call is TRBV7-9, the J call TRBJ2-1, with D possibly called TRBD1 or TRBD2 (5 bases each). Trimming removed 7 bases from V and 4 bases from J, with 20 bases in between. Germline V gene lookup returns CDR1 SEHNR and CDR2 FQNEAQ (reference sequence). CDR3 length: 16 residues. The CDR3 region is CASTEIVGLAYNEQFF. The CDR3 coding sequence is TGTGCCAGCACCGAAATAGTGGGGCTAGCTTACAATGAGCAGTTCTTC.

This clonotype was observed a handful of times. The CDR3 region is CASSQGPGGGAIDEQFF. The CDR3, as DNA: TGTGCCAGCAGCCAAGGGCCCGGCGGGGGGGCCATCGATGAGCAGTTCTTC. J is TRBJ2-1 and V is TRBV4-2; 9 nucleotides match TRBD2. CDR1 and CDR2 from the germline V gene are LGHNA and YNFKEQ. The CDR3 has 17 amino acids. Trimming removed 1 base from V and 8 bases from J; junction bases left unmatched: 12.

This clonotype appeared a few times. The V call is TRBV28, the J call TRBJ2-7; D is undetermined. The V end was cut by 6 bases, the J end by 2 bases, with 17 bases between. Looked up from germline, CDR1 is MDHEN and CDR2 is SYDVKM. CDR3 size: 15 residues. This CDR3 is CASSLGQTITYEQYF. As DNA, the CDR3 is TGTGCCAGCAGCCTGGGCCAAACCATCACCTACGAGCAGTACTTC.

This chain uses TRBV7-9 with TRBJ2-1, with 14 bases identical to TRBD2. Germline trimming cut 5 bases from V and 8 bases from J; bases unmatched to any gene: 8. CDR1 is SEHNR, CDR2 FQNEAQ, per germline (reference sequence). The CDR3 sequence is 16 residues long. CDR3 nucleotides: TGTGCCAGCAGCGCCCAGGGACTAGCGGGAGTGGATGAGCAGTTCTTC. Translating it yields CASSAQGLAGVDEQFF.

This rearrangement joins TRBV7-2 to TRBJ2-7; a weak D match, TRBD2 (5 bases). V was clipped by 3 bases and J by 0 bases, with 12 bases between them. The V gene's germline CDR1 is SGHTA and CDR2 FQGNSA. There are 15 residues in the CDR3. The CDR3 nucleotides read TGTGCCAGCAGCTTTCTCCCGGACTTCTCCTACGAGCAGTACTTC. Its protein is CASSFLPDFSYEQYF.

This clonotype was detected ten times or more. The rearrangement links TRBV6-5 to TRBJ2-1; D may correspond to TRBD1 or TRBD2 (5 bases each). Germline V gives CDR1 MNHEY, CDR2 SVGAGI. V was cut by 5 bases and J by 4 bases, with 12 bases left in between. There are 14 residues in the CDR3. The CDR3 spells CASSPGDVYNEQFF. The CDR3 DNA reads as TGTGCCAGCAGTCCCGGGGACGTTTACAATGAGCAGTTCTTC.

This clonotype was seen more than once but under ten times. The gene calls are TRBV4-3 and TRBJ2-5, with 13 positions matching TRBD2. Per germline, CDR1 LGHNA and CDR2 YSLEER. The CDR3 sequence is 18 residues long. V shed 1 base, J shed 1 base, and the junction held 6 bases outside the gene matches. CDR3 sequence: CASSQVWTSGGPQETQYF. CDR3 coding DNA: TGCGCCAGCAGCCAAGTTTGGACTAGCGGGGGACCCCAAGAGACCCAGTACTTC.

The chain uses TRBV11-2 and TRBJ2-3, with D perhaps TRBD2 (6 bases). V was cut by 8 bases and J by 8 bases, with 11 bases left in between. The germline V gene has CDR1 SGHAT and CDR2 FQNNGV. The CDR3 runs 11 residues. The CDR3 here is CASGGGITQYF. The CDR3 coding sequence is TGTGCCAGCGGTGGGGGGATTACGCAGTATTTT.

This clonotype was seen once. The genes are TRBV12-5 and TRBJ2-1; the match to TRBD2 covers 8 bases. This CDR3 has 15 residues. In germline, CDR1 is LGHNT, CDR2 FRNRAP. Trimming at V came to 3 bases and at J to 10 bases, leaving 11 bases not matched to a gene. The CDR3 DNA follows: TGTGCTAGTGGTTTCGGACGAGCGGGGGAGAAAGAGCAGTTCTTC. It translates to CASGFGRAGEKEQFF.

This clonotype was seen a few times. The chain couples TRBV20-1 to TRBJ2-6; D ambiguous. CDR1 DFQATT and CDR2 SNEGSKA come from the germline V gene (reference sequence). There are 14 residues in the CDR3. DNA of the CDR3: TGCAGCGCGCATGATGGCTCTGGGGCCAACGTCCTGACTTTC. Protein: CSAHDGSGANVLTF.

The genes are TRBV6-2 or TRBV6-3 and TRBJ2-1; TRBD1 aligns across 8 bases. Germline trimming cut 4 bases from V and 8 bases from J; bases unmatched to any gene: 13. Looked up from germline, CDR1 is MNHEY and CDR2 is SVGEGT. CDR3 size: 16 residues. The DNA of the CDR3 is TGTGCCAGCAGTTCTGGACAGGGAATGTGGGTTGATGAGCAGTTCTTC. Amino acids: CASSSGQGMWVDEQFF.

The V and J genes are TRBV20-1 and TRBJ1-5; possibly TRBD1 for D (5 bases). This CDR3 comprises 13 residues. Deletions cut 5 bases from V and 0 bases from J, with 8 bases between. Germline V gene sequence: CDR1 DFQATT, CDR2 SNEGSKA (reference sequence). CDR3 DNA: TGCAGTGCTCCTGGACATAGCAATCAGCCCCAGCATTTT. Protein sequence: CSAPGHSNQPQHF.

The chain joins TRBV7-9 to TRBJ2-1; D uncertain. Matching the DNA end better, TRBJ2-7 makes the J call doubtful. The CDR3 contains 14 residues. CDR1 and CDR2 from the germline V gene are SEHNR and FQNEAQ (reference sequence). CDR3 nucleotides: TGTGCCAGCAGCTTAGGATTTATATACAATGAGCAGTACTTC. It encodes CASSLGFIYNEQYF.

The rearrangement links TRBV4-3 to TRBJ2-1; tentatively, D is TRBD2 (5 bases). The J call is uncertain, as TRBJ2-7 better fits the DNA end. The CDR3 runs to 19 residues. Germline CDR1 reads LGHNA; CDR2 reads YSLEER. The CDR3 DNA reads TGCGCCAGCAGCCAAGGGACGATCCAAGCGGAGAGCTCCTACAATGAGCAGTACTTC. Encoded protein: CASSQGTIQAESSYNEQYF.

The chain is built from TRBV5-1 and TRBJ2-1; unclear D gene. There are 14 residues in the CDR3. Trimming left V 1 base short and J 6 bases short, with 11 bases between. CDR1 is SGHRS and CDR2 is YFSETQ in the germline V gene. CDR3 amino acids: CASSLTPVPNEQFF. The CDR3 DNA is TGCGCCAGCAGCTTGACCCCTGTCCCCAATGAGCAGTTCTTC.

This clonotype was observed a handful of times. The J gene is TRBJ1-2, the V gene TRBV4-3, with 9 bases lining up with TRBD1. The ends lost 4 bases at V and 2 bases at J; junction bases unmatched: 14. This CDR3 contains 18 residues. Germline V gene data show CDR1 as LGHNA and CDR2 as YSLEER. The CDR3 region is CASSLGGQGVRINYGYTF. The CDR3 region has the DNA TGCGCCAGCAGCCTCGGGGGACAGGGCGTCCGAATAAACTATGGCTACACCTTC.